The clone carrying this TCR beta chain was observed a handful of times. Researchers took RNA transcripts and amplified the TCR beta CDR3 regions from them. With the HTBI primer set, the TCR CDR3 went through a first round of RT-PCR. TCRdb re-called the multiplex PCR reads through MiXCR, storing one row per CDR3 protein. The table records about 360,000 distinct CDR3 sequences, about 13% of them present only once. This sample is part of a study of T cells in Graves' hyperthyroidism and ophthalmopathy. The study based diagnoses on clinical symptoms, serum thyroxine and TRAb, thyroid ultrasound and orbital computed tomography. This clonotype was sampled from a man aged 25 to 40 with Graves' hyperthyroidism that later progressed to Graves' ophthalmopathy. Material: blood.

CDR3 nucleotide sequence: TGCAGTGCCAATCCGAGGGGGGGTCAGCCCCAGCATTTT. It yields the protein CSANPRGGQPQHF. The chain is built from TRBV20-1 and TRBJ1-5, with D maybe TRBD1 (6 bases). Per germline, CDR1 DFQATT and CDR2 SNEGSKA (reference sequence). CDR3 length: 13 residues. The V end was cut by 6 bases, the J end by 6 bases, with 15 bases between.